This passage covers 2 T cell receptor beta chains from one sample sequenced in a study of CD8 T cells in Susac syndrome. Random hexamers served to reverse transcribe roughly 0.5 to 1 ug RNA. TCRdb reanalysed the immunoSEQ multiplex PCR reads using MiXCR and keeps one entry per CDR3 protein. The table has more than 200,000 distinct CDR3 sequences, less than 95% seen once. The sample was CD4+ T cells from PBMCs. The receptors come from a human donor with Susac syndrome.

The gene calls are TRBV29-1 and TRBJ1-1; D call uncertain. Germline CDR1 and CDR2: SQVTM and ANQGSEA. The CDR3 covers 13 residues. The V gene lost 7 bases and the J gene lost 1 base, with 13 bases spanning the gap. As DNA, the CDR3 is TGCAGCGCCTCGGGGTCTGCGAACACTGAAGCTTTCTTT. Protein product: CSASGSANTEAFF.

This clonotype was counted a single time. The gene calls are TRBV6-2 or TRBV6-3 and TRBJ2-1; D remains ambiguous. The germline CDR1 and CDR2 sequences are MNHEY and SVGEGT. V lost 5 bases, J lost 7 bases, and 12 bases lay in between. This CDR3 spans 13 amino acids. This CDR3 reads CASSGRSTNEQFF. CDR3 coding DNA: TGTGCCAGCAGTGGGCGTAGTACAAATGAGCAGTTCTTC.